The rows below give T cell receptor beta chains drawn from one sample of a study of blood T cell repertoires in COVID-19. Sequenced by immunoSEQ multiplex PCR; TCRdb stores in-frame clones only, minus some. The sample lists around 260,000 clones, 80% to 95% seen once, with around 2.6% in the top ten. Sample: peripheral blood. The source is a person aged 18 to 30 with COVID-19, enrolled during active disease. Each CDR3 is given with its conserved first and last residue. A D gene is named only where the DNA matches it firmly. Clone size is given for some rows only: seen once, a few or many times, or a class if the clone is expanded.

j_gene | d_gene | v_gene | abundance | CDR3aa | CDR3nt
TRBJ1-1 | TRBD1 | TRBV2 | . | CASSEGQRNTEAFF | TGTGCCAGCAGTGAGGGACAGAGGAACACTGAAGCTTTCTTT
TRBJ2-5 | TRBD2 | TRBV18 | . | CASSPDLAEETQYF | TGTGCCAGCTCACCCGATCTAGCGGAAGAGACCCAGTACTTC
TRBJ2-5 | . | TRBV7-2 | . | CASSLFHTLEETQYF | TGTGCCAGCAGCTTATTTCACACCTTGGAAGAGACCCAGTACTTC
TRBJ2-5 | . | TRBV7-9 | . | CASSSPSLSLGETQYF | TGTGCCAGCAGCTCACCTAGCTTGTCGTTAGGGGAGACCCAGTACTTC
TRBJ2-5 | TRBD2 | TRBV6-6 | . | CASSRSSGVSETQYF | TGTGCCAGCAGTCGATCTAGCGGGGTATCGGAGACCCAGTACTTC
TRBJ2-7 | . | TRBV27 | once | CASSLGPQAYEQYF | TGTGCCAGCAGTTTAGGCCCTCAGGCCTACGAGCAGTACTTC
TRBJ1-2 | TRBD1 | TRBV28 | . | CASSLWQGAGYTF | TGTGCCAGCAGTTTATGGCAGGGGGCGGGCTACACCTTC
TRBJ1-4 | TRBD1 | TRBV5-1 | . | CASSEGQANEKLFF | TGCGCCAGCAGCGAGGGACAGGCGAATGAAAAACTGTTTTTT
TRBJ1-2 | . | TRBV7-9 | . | CASSFGTGAVGYGYTF | TGTGCCAGCAGCTTTGGGACTGGGGCAGTCGGCTATGGCTACACCTTC
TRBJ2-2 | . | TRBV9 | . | CASSAYTRVGELFF | TGTGCCAGCAGCGCTTACACTAGGGTCGGGGAGCTGTTTTTT
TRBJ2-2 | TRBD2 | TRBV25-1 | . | CASSEGASGPANTGELFF | TGTGCCAGCAGTGAAGGGGCTAGCGGGCCGGCGAACACCGGGGAGCTGTTTTTT
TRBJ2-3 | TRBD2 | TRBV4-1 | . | CASSQNSGSAADTQYF | TGCGCCAGCAGCCAAAATAGCGGGAGTGCTGCAGATACGCAGTATTTT
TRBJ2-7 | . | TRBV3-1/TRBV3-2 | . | CASSPHRAGEQYF | TGTGCCAGCAGCCCTCACAGGGCTGGGGAGCAGTACTTC
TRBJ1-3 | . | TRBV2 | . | CASKFLSGNTIYF | TGTGCCAGCAAATTTCTCTCTGGAAACACCATATATTTT
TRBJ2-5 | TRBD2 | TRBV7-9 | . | CASSFASGSPETQYF | TGTGCCAGCAGCTTTGCTAGCGGGAGCCCAGAGACCCAGTACTTC
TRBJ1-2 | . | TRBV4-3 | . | CASSQGEGSGGYTF | TGCGCCAGCAGCCAAGGTGAGGGATCGGGTGGCTACACCTTC
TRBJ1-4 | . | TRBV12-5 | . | CASGGQLLEKLFF | TGTGCTAGTGGCGGACAGTTATTAGAAAAACTGTTTTTT
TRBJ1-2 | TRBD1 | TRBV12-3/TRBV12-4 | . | CASAQGNGYTF | TGTGCCAGCGCACAGGGGAATGGCTACACCTTC
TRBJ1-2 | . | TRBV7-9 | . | CASSPTGIAYGYTF | TGTGCCAGCAGCCCAACAGGGATTGCCTATGGCTACACCTTC
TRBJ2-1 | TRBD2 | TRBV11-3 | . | CASSPRGLANNEQFF | TGTGCCAGCAGCCCCAGGGGACTAGCGAACAATGAGCAGTTCTTC
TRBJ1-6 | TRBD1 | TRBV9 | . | CASSVTGGHNSPLHF | TGTGCCAGCAGCGTAACAGGGGGCCATAATTCACCCCTCCACTTT
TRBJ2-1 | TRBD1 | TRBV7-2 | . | CASSSGQGVENEQFF | TGTGCCAGCAGCTCCGGACAGGGGGTTGAGAATGAGCAGTTCTTC
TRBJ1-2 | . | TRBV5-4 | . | CASSFTAGFYGYTF | TGTGCCAGCAGCTTTACGGCGGGATTCTATGGCTACACCTTC
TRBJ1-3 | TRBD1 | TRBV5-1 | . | CASSGTGQGDATIYF | TGCGCCAGCAGCGGAACGGGACAGGGTGATGCCACCATATATTTT
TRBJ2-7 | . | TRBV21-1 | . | CASTYLKEPYEQYF | TGTGCCAGCACTTACCTGAAGGAGCCCTACGAGCAGTACTTC
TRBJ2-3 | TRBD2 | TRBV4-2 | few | CASSQDPGLAGERDTQYF | TGTGCCAGCAGCCAAGACCCCGGACTAGCGGGAGAACGAGATACGCAGTATTTT
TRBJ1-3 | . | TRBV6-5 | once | CASRPRAVSGNTIYF | TGTGCCAGCAGACCCAGGGCCGTCTCTGGAAACACCATATATTTT
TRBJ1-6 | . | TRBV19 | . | CASSIGREYYNSPLHF | TGTGCCAGCTCCATCGGCAGGGAATACTATAATTCACCCCTCCACTTT
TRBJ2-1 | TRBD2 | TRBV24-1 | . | CATSEWGGYNEQFF | TGTGCCACCAGTGAGTGGGGGGGGTACAATGAGCAGTTCTTC
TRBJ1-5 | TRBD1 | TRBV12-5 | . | CASGLATQGDNQPQHF | TGTGCTAGTGGTTTGGCGACACAGGGGGACAATCAGCCCCAGCATTTT
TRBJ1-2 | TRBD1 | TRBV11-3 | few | CASSFATGDGYTF | TGTGCCAGCAGCTTCGCTACAGGGGATGGCTACACCTTC
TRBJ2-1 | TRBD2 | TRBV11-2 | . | CASSPRLAGAPYNEQFF | TGTGCCAGCAGCCCCCGACTAGCGGGAGCCCCCTACAATGAGCAGTTCTTC
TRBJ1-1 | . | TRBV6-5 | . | CASSPYMLNTEAFF | TGTGCCAGCAGTCCTTATATGCTAAACACTGAAGCTTTCTTT
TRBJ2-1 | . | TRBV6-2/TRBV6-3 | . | CASSHFLGGSDEQFF | TGTGCCAGCAGTCATTTTCTAGGGGGAAGCGATGAGCAGTTCTTC
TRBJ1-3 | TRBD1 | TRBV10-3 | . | CAISRDRDPGNTIYF | TGTGCCATCAGTAGAGACAGGGATCCTGGAAACACCATATATTTT
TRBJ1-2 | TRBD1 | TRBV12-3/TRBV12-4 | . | CASSDRVPGYTF | TGTGCCAGCAGTGACAGGGTTCCTGGCTACACCTTC
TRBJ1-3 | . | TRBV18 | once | CASSPGPAGSGNTIYF | TGTGCCAGCTCACCAGGGCCGGCGGGATCTGGAAACACCATATATTTT